Only a few counts were recorded for the clone carrying this T cell receptor (beta chain). Its antigen is as yet unknown. These data originate in a study of early T cells in non-severe SARS-CoV-2 infection. Per germline, CDR1 LGHDT and CDR2 YNNKEL (reference sequence). The V gene lost 0 bases and the J gene lost 0 bases, with 12 bases spanning the gap. The CDR3 runs to 17 residues. TCRdb ran MiXCR on the 5' RACE reads and lists one entry per CDR3 protein. The repertoire holds more than 25,000 distinct CDR3 sequences, with about 5.1% as singletons. Points from the study as a whole: Matching against VDJdb likely underestimated virus-specific expansions, favoring anti-spike CD8.

The TCR sequence derives from an adult who was a healthcare worker with PCR-confirmed SARS-CoV-2 infection or an uninfected control (not recorded which). Sequencing was done on a sample of whole blood. This chain uses TRBV3-1 with TRBJ1-3; maybe TRBD1 (5 bases). The CDR3 here is CASSQDSGRSSGNTIYF. As DNA, the CDR3 is TGTGCCAGCAGCCAAGACTCGGGGCGGAGCTCTGGAAACACCATATATTTT.